These 2 T cell receptor beta chains share one sample of origin, sequenced in a study of shared clonotypes between healthy human individuals. Data came from immunoSEQ multiplex PCR; TCRdb stores just in-frame clones and leaves some out. The sample holds around 1.4 million clones; about 98.5% are singletons and the top ten take under 0.45%. Sequenced: naive CD4+ T cells sorted from blood. Documented subset: CD45RA+ positively selected. These receptors all stem from a man aged 30 to 45 in good health.

The rearrangement links TRBV5-4 to TRBJ2-1, with D possibly called TRBD1 or TRBD2 (5 bases each). The CDR3 totals 16 residues. Germline values: CDR1 SGHNT, CDR2 YYREEE (reference sequence). With 4 bases removed from V and 0 bases from J, the gap between germline ends came to 14 bases. The CDR3 DNA follows: TGTGCCAGCAGCGGGGGTGGACCAAGCTCCTACAATGAGCAGTTCTTC. Its protein is CASSGGGPSSYNEQFF.

V is TRBV6-1 and J is TRBJ1-5; D is unresolved. Trimming took 6 bases from V and 5 from J, leaving 8 bases between them. Germline-derived CDR1 and CDR2 are MNHNS and SASEGT. The CDR3 is made up of 12 amino acids. This CDR3 is CASSNVYQPQHF. The DNA for the CDR3 is TGTGCCAGCAGCAACGTTTATCAGCCCCAGCATTTT.